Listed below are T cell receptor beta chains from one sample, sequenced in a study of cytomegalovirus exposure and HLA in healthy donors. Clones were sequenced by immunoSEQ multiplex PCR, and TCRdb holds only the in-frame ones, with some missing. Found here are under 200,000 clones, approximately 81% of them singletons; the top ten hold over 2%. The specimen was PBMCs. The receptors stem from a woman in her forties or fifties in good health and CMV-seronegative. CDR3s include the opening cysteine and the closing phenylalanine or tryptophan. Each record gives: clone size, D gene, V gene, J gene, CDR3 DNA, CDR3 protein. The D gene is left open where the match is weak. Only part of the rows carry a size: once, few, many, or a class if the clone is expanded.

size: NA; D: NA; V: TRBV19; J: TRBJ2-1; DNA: TGTGCCAGTAGTATAGAAGGGTCAGGACTAGGGGGAGGCAATGAGCAGTTCTTC; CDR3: CASSIEGSGLGGGNEQFF
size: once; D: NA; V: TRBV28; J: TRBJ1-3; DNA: TGTGCCAGCAGTTTTCCGTCGGGGGCTGGAAACACCATATATTTT; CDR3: CASSFPSGAGNTIYF
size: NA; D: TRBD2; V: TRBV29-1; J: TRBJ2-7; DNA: TGCAGCGTTGAAACTAGCGGGAGGTACGAGCAGTACTTC; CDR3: CSVETSGRYEQYF
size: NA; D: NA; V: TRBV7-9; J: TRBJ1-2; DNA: TGTGCCAGCAGCTTAGGACAGACCTATGGCTACACCTTC; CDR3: CASSLGQTYGYTF
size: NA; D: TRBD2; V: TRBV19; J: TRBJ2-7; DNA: TGTGCCAGTAGTCGGTCTAGCGGCGATCACTACGAGCAGTACTTC; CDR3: CASSRSSGDHYEQYF
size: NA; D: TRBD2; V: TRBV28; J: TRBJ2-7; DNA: TGTGCCAGCAGTCAACCGGGACTAGCGTTTTCCTACGAGCAGTACTTC; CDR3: CASSQPGLAFSYEQYF
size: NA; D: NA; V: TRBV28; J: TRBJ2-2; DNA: TGTGCCAGCAGTTTATCCAGGGGTCGGACCGGGGAGCTGTTTTTT; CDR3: CASSLSRGRTGELFF
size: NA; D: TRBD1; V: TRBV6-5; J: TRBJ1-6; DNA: TGTGCCAGCAGTGAACCGACAGGGCTATCACCCCTCCACTTT; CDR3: CASSEPTGLSPLHF
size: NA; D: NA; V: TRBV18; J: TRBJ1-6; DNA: TGTGCCAGCTCACCACCCCCCAGCTCCTATAATTCACCCCTCCACTTT; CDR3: CASSPPPSSYNSPLHF
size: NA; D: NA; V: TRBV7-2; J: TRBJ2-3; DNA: TGTGCCAGCAGCTTAGAAGGCAGGGTTTCAGATACGCAGTATTTT; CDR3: CASSLEGRVSDTQYF
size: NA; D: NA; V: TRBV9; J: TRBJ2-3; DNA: TGTGCCAGCAGCCCCCGGACAGATACGCAGTATTTT; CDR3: CASSPRTDTQYF
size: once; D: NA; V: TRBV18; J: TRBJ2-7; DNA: TGTGCCAGCTCACCACCGAATCCAAACTACTACGAGCAGTACTTC; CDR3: CASSPPNPNYYEQYF
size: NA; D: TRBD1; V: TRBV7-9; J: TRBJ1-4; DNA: TGTTCCAGCAGCTTAGGTACAGGGGAGTTTACTAATGAAAAACTGTTTTTT; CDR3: CSSSLGTGEFTNEKLFF
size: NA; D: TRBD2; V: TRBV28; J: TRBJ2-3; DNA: TGTGCCAGCAGGAAGCGGGGCTCTAGCACAGATACGCAGTATTTT; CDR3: CASRKRGSSTDTQYF
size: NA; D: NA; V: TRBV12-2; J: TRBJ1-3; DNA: TGTGCAAGTCGCCGGACAGGGGTCGGAAACACCATATATTTT; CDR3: CASRRTGVGNTIYF
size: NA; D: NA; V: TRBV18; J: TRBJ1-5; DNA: TGTGCCAGCTCACCACGATGGCCTAATCAGCCCCAGCATTTT; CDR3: CASSPRWPNQPQHF
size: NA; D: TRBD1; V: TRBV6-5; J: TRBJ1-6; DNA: TGTGCCAGCAGTTACTCCCAGGGGGGAAATTCACCCCTCCACTTT; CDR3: CASSYSQGGNSPLHF
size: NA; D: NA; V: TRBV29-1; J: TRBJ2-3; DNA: TGCAGCGTAGCGGCCCCGTACACAGATACGCAGTATTTT; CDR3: CSVAAPYTDTQYF
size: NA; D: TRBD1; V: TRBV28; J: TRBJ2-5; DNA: TGTGCCAGCAGTTTATCCGGGACAGGGACAGAAGAGACCCAGTACTTC; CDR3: CASSLSGTGTEETQYF
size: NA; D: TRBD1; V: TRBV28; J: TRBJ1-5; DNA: TGTGCCAGCCGTATAACAGGGGGCGAGGTTCTTAATCAGCCCCAGCATTTT; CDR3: CASRITGGEVLNQPQHF
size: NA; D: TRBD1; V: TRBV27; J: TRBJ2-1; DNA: TGTGCCACCGTCAATCCGGGACAGGGGACAAGCGAGCAGTTCTTC; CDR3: CATVNPGQGTSEQFF
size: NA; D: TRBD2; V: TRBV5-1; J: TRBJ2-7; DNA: TGCGCCAGCAGCCCGGGACTAGCGGGAGGATCCTACGAGCAGTACTTC; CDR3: CASSPGLAGGSYEQYF
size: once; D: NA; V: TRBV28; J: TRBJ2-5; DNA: TGTGCCAGCAGTTTATATTCCCCCAGGACCCAGTACTTC; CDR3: CASSLYSPRTQYF
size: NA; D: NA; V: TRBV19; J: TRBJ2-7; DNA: TGTGCCAGTAGTATTTGGGCAGGCTCCTACGAGCAGTACTTC; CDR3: CASSIWAGSYEQYF
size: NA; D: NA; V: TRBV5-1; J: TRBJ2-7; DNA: TGCGCCAGCAGCTTGGGGGTGGGGGCCCACGAGCAGTACTTC; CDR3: CASSLGVGAHEQYF
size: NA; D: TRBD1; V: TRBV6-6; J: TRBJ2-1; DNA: TGTGCCAGCAGTTCACCAGGACAGGATGCATACAATGAGCAGTTCTTC; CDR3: CASSSPGQDAYNEQFF
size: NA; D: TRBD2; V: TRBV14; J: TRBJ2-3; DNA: TGTGCCAGCAGCCCTCTAGCGGGATCTTACACAGATACGCAGTATTTT; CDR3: CASSPLAGSYTDTQYF
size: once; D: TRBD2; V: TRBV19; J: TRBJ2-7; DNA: TGTGCCAGTAGTCGGACTAGCGGGAGCTACGAGCAGTACTTC; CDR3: CASSRTSGSYEQYF
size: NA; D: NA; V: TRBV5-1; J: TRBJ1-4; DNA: TGCGCCAGCAGCTTGGCTGAGCAGGGGCGAAGTGAAAAACTGTTTTTT; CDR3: CASSLAEQGRSEKLFF
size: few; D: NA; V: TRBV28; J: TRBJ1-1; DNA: TGTGCCAGCAGTGGGGGGGAGACCAAAGCTTTCTTT; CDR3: CASSGGETKAFF
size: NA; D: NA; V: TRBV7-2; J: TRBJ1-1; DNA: TGTGCCAGCAGCTTATCGGTAGGGCCGGAGGGAGAAGCTTTCTTT; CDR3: CASSLSVGPEGEAFF
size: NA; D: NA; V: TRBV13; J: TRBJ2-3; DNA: TGTGCCAGCAGCTTAGTAAGCGTCACAGATACGCAGTATTTT; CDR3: CASSLVSVTDTQYF
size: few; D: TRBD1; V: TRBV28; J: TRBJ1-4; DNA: TGTGCCAGCAGTATAGGGACAGGGGGTAATGAAAAACTGTTTTTT; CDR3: CASSIGTGGNEKLFF
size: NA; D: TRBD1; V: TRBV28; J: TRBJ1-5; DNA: TGTGCCAGCAGAACACAGGGACAGGGGAGCAATCAGCCCCAGCATTTT; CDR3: CASRTQGQGSNQPQHF
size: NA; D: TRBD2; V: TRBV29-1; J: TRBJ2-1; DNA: TGCAGCGTTTCACGGGGGGGGAGCCAAAGTGAGCAGTTCTTC; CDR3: CSVSRGGSQSEQFF
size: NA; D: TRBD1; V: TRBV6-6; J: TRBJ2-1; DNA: TGTGCCAGCAGCACAGGGGTTTACAATGAGCAGTTCTTC; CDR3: CASSTGVYNEQFF
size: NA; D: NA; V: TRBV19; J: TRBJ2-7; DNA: TGTGCCAGTAGTATAGGGAGCTACGAGCAGTACTTC; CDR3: CASSIGSYEQYF
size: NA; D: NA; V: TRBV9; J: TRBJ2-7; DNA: TGTGCCAGCAGCGTCTCCCCCAGCTTCGATCGGGACGAGCAGTACTTC; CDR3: CASSVSPSFDRDEQYF
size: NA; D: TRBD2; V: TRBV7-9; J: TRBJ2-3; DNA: TGTGCCAGCAGCTTTGGGACTAGCGGGAGAGGAAATACGCAGTATTTT; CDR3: CASSFGTSGRGNTQYF
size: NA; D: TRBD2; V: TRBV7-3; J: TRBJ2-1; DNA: TGTGCCAGCAGCTCCCAATTCGGGGGGGGCTACAATGAGCAGTTCTTC; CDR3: CASSSQFGGGYNEQFF
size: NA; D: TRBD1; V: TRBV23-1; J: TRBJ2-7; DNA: TGCGCCAGCAGTCAACCCCGAACCTGGGACAGCTACGAGCAGTACTTC; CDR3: CASSQPRTWDSYEQYF
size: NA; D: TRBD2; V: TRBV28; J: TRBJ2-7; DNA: TGTGCCAGCAGACTAGCGGGGGGTAGGGAGCAGTACTTC; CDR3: CASRLAGGREQYF
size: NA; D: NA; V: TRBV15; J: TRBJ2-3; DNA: TGTGCCACCAGCAGAGATGGCACGCAGTATTTT; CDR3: CATSRDGTQYF
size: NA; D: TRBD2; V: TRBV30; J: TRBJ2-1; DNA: TGTGCCTGGAGCCCAGGACTAGCGGGGGGGCGTGAGCAGTTCTTC; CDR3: CAWSPGLAGGREQFF
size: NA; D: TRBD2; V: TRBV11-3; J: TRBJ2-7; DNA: TGTGCCAGCAGCGCGGGGGGGCCCTCCTACGAGCAGTACTTC; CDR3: CASSAGGPSYEQYF
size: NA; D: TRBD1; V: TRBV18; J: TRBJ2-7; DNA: TGTGCCAGCTCACCAGGGACAGAATCCTACGAGCAGTACTTC; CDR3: CASSPGTESYEQYF
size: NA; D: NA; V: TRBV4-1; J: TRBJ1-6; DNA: TGCGCCAGCAGTCAGGCCATAGATAAGCCCTCCTATAATTCACCCCTCCACTTT; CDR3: CASSQAIDKPSYNSPLHF
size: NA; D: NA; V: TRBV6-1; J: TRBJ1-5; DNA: TGTGCCAGCAGTGAATGGAGGGCGTTGGGCAATCAGCCCCAGCATTTT; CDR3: CASSEWRALGNQPQHF
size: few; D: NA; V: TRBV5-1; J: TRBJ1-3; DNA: TGCGCCAGCAGCTTAGGGGCAAGCTCTGGAAACACCATATATTTT; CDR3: CASSLGASSGNTIYF
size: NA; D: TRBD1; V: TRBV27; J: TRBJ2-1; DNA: TGTGCCAGCAGTTTAGGTGGACAGGGAACCTACAATGAGCAGTTCTTC; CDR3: CASSLGGQGTYNEQFF
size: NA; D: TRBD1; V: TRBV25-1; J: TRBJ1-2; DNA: TGTGCCAGCAGTGATTCTTGGACAGGTGACAAGTATGGCTACACCTTC; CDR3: CASSDSWTGDKYGYTF
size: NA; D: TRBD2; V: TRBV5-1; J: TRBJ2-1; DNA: TGCGCCAGCAGCTTGGATTCGGGAGGGCCTCTCAATGAGCAGTTCTTC; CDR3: CASSLDSGGPLNEQFF
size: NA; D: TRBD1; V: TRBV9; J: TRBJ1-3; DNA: TGTGCCAGCAGCCCCCAGAGCAGGGGGCTCCCTGGAAACACCATATATTTT; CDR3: CASSPQSRGLPGNTIYF
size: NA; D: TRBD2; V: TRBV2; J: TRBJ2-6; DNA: TGTGCCAGCAGTAACGGGGGGGCTGGGGCCAACGTCCTGACTTTC; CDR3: CASSNGGAGANVLTF